This TCR beta chain emerged from a study of PD-1 blockade in classical Hodgkin lymphoma. Time point here: cycle 4 day 1 (C4D1), after less than 7 weeks of nivolumab. Each patient experienced a relapse that followed autologous stem cell transplantation, and brentuximab vedotin exposure varied. Only in-frame clones appear in the TCRdb table, and some are missing; sequencing was by immunoSEQ multiplex PCR. The sample consists of fewer than 35,000 clones, around 81% of them appearing once. The germline V gene has CDR1 SGDLS and CDR2 YYNGEE. The CDR3 covers 15 residues. Of note for this clone: Its antigen is currently unknown. A junction boundary mismatches the germline segment, possibly from a read error.

Study-level points and caveats: Newly diagnosed patients were reported to start with lower TCR diversity than healthy donors.

The receptor's source is a human donor with classical Hodgkin lymphoma. The sample here was peripheral blood mononuclear cells (PBMCs), taken before the fourth cycle of nivolumab. J is TRBJ2-2 and V is TRBV9; tentatively, D is TRBD1 or TRBD2 (5 bases each). The CDR3 reads CASSEWDGNAGELFF. Written as DNA, the CDR3 is TGTGCCAGCAGCGAATGGGACGGGAACGCCGGGGAGCTGTTTTTT.